This T cell receptor beta chain comes out of a study of T cell repertoires in cytomegalovirus infection. The CDR3 covers 15 residues. Trimming at V came to 2 bases and at J to 0 bases, leaving 1 base not matched to a gene. Germline V lookup: CDR1 SGHTA, CDR2 FQGNSA. TCRdb processed the reads anew with MiXCR; each CDR3 protein has one entry. The table lists more than 200,000 distinct CDR3 sequences, roughly 10% of them singletons. This clonotype was counted at least ten times. This TCR derives from a human donor in good health (CMV status not recorded). Some clones in this sample may be carry-over from other donors' samples. The source material was PBMCs. The rearrangement links TRBV7-2 to TRBJ2-3; 8 bases map to TRBD1. CDR3 in DNA: TGTGCCAGCAGCTTATGGACAGGGAGCACAGATACGCAGTATTTT. This gives the protein CASSLWTGSTDTQYF.